The following is a TCR beta chain sequence with its context. Its cognate antigen is unknown. The donors were part of the validation cohort, which consisted of approximately 110 subjects and was separate from the first cohort of about 650 subjects. This entry is derived from a study of cytomegalovirus exposure and HLA in healthy donors. Findings of the study overall: Cytomegalovirus status was reportedly diagnosed by the classifier with high specificity and sensitivity.

The table came from immunoSEQ multiplex PCR; TCRdb's copy has only in-frame clones and leaves some out. The sample has about 82,000 clones; over 85% are singletons. Material: PBMCs. This sequence was found in a woman under 30 in good health and CMV-seronegative.

In DNA, the CDR3 is TGTGCCAGCAGACGGGAGGGGGGCACTGAAGCTTTCTTT. Protein product: CASRREGGTEAFF. The rearrangement uses TRBV6-6 and TRBJ1-1; D is perhaps TRBD1 (6 bases). The CDR3 contains 13 residues. The V gene lost 6 bases and the J gene lost 4 bases, with 12 bases spanning the gap. Germline values: CDR1 MNHNY, CDR2 SVGAGI (reference sequence).